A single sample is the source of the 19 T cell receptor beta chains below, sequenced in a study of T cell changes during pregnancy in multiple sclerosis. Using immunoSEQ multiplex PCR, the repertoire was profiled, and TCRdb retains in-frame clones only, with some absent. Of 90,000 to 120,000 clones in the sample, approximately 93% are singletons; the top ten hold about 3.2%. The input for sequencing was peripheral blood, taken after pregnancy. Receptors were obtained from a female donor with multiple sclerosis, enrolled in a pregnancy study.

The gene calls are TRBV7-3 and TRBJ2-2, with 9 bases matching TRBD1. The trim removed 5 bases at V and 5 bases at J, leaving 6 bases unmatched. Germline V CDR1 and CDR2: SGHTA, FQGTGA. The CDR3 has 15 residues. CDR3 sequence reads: CASSQGQGSTGELFF. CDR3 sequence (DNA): TGTGCCAGCAGCCAAGGACAGGGGAGTACCGGGGAGCTGTTTTTT.

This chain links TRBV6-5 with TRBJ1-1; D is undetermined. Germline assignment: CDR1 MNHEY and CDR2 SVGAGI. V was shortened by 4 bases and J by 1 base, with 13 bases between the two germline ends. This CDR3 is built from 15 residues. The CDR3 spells CASSSGVSRNTEAFF. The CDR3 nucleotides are TGTGCCAGCAGTTCCGGGGTTAGCCGGAACACTGAAGCTTTCTTT.

The CDR3 loop reads CASRGLAGSSYNEQFF. Here the CDR3 DNA reads TGTGCCAGCAGAGGACTAGCGGGGAGCTCCTACAATGAGCAGTTCTTC. The chain uses TRBV6-6 and TRBJ2-1; 12 bases line up with TRBD2. The CDR3 is 16 residues long. From germline, CDR1 is MNHNY and CDR2 SVGAGI (reference sequence). The V and J ends lost 6 bases and 0 bases, in that order; junction bases with no gene match: 3.

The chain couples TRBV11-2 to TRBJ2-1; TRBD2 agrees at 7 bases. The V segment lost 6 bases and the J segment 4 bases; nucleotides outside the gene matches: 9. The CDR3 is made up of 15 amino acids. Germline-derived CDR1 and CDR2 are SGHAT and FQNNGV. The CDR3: CASSSPGLRYNEQFF. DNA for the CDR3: TGTGCCAGCAGTTCACCGGGACTAAGATACAATGAGCAGTTCTTC.

The CDR3 DNA is TGCGCCAGCAGCCCCGGTGGGGAGCGCTCTGGGGCCAACGTCCTGACTTTC. The encoded protein is CASSPGGERSGANVLTF. The gene calls are TRBV5-1 and TRBJ2-6; tentative D call: TRBD2 (5 bases). The V end was cut by 4 bases, the J end by 0 bases, with 14 bases between. CDR1 is SGHRS, CDR2 YFSETQ, per germline. The CDR3 sequence is 17 residues long. Based on the CDR3 plus reference TRBV5-1 and TRBJ2-6, the full variable domain is KAGVTQTPRYLIKTRGQQVTLSCSPISGHRSVSWYQQTPGQGLQFLFEYFSETQRNKGNFPGRFSGRQFSNSRSEMNVSTLELGDSALYLCASSPGGERSGANVLTFGAGSRLTVL.

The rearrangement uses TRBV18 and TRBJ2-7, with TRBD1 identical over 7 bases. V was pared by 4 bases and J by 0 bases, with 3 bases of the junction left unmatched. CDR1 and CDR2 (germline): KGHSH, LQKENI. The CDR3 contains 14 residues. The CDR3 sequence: CASSQRGPSYEQYF. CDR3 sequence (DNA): TGTGCCAGCTCACAAAGGGGGCCCTCCTACGAGCAGTACTTC.

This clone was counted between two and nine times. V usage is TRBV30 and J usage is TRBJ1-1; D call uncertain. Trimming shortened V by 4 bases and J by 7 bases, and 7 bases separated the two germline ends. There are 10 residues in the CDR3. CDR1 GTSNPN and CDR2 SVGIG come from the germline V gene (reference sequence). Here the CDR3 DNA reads TGTGCCTGGACCCAGGTTGAAGCTTTCTTT. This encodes CAWTQVEAFF.

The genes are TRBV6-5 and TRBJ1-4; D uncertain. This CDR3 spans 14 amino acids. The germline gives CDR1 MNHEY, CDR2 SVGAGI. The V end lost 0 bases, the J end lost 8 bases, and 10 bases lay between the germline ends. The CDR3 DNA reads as TGTGCCAGCAGTTACTCTCACTCACCCGAAAAACTGTTTTTT. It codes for CASSYSHSPEKLFF.

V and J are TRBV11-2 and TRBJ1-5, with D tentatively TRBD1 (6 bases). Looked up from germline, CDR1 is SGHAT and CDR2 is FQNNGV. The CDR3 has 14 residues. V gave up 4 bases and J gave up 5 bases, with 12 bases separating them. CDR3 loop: CASSSGGRDQPQHF. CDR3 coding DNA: TGTGCCAGCAGCTCGGGGGGGCGCGATCAGCCCCAGCATTTT.

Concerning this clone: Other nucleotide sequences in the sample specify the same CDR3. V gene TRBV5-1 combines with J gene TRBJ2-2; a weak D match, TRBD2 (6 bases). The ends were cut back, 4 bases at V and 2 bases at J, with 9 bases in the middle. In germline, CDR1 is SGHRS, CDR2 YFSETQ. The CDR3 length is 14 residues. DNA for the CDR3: TGCGCCAGCAGCCGGGACTCAAACACCGGGGAGCTGTTTTTT. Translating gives CASSRDSNTGELFF. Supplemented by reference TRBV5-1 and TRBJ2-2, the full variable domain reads KAGVTQTPRYLIKTRGQQVTLSCSPISGHRSVSWYQQTPGQGLQFLFEYFSETQRNKGNFPGRFSGRQFSNSRSEMNVSTLELGDSALYLCASSRDSNTGELFFGEGSRLTVL.

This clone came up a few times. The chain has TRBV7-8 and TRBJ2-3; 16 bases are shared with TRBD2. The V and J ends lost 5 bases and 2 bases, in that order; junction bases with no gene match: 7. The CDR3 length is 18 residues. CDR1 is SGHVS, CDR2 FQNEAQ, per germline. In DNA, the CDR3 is TGTGCCAGCAGCGGGACTAGCGGGGGGGATAGCCCCACAGATACGCAGTATTTT. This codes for CASSGTSGGDSPTDTQYF.

CDR3 nucleotides: TGTGCCAGCAGTGACAGGTCTACGGCAACTAATGAAAAACTGTTTTTT. Translated: CASSDRSTATNEKLFF. V gene TRBV2 combines with J gene TRBJ1-4; D gene uncertain. CDR1 and CDR2 (germline): SNHLY, FYNNEI. V was clipped by 3 bases and J by 0 bases, with 11 bases between them. The length of the CDR3 is 16 residues. The full variable domain, completed using reference TRBV2 and TRBJ1-4, is EPEVTQTPSHQVTQMGQEVILRCVPISNHLYFYWYRQILGQKVEFLVSFYNNEISEKSEIFDDQFSVERPDGSNFTLKIRSTKLEDSAMYFCASSDRSTATNEKLFFGSGTQLSVL.

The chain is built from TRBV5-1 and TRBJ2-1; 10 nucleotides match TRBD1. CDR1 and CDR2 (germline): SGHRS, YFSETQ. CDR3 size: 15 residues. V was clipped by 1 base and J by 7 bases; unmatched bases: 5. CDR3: CASSLLDRGMNEQFF. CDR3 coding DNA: TGCGCCAGCAGCTTGTTGGACAGGGGGATGAATGAGCAGTTCTTC.

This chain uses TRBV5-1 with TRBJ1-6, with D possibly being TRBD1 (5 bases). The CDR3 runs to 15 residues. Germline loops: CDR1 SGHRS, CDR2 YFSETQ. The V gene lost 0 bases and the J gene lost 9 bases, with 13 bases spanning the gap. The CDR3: CASSLEGEGSSPLHF. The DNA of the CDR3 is TGCGCCAGCAGCTTGGAAGGGGAAGGTAGTTCACCCCTCCACTTT.

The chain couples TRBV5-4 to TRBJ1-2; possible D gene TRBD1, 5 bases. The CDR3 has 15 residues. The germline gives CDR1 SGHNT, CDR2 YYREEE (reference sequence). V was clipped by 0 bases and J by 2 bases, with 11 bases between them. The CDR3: CASSLVAGGNYGYTF. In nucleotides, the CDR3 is TGTGCCAGCAGCTTGGTAGCGGGGGGGAACTATGGCTACACCTTC.

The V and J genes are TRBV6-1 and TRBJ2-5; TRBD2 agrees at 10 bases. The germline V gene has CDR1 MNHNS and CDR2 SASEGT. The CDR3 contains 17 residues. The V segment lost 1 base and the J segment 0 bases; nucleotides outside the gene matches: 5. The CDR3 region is CASSEGWLAGDQETQYF. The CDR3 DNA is TGTGCCAGCAGTGAAGGGTGGCTAGCGGGGGACCAAGAGACCCAGTACTTC.

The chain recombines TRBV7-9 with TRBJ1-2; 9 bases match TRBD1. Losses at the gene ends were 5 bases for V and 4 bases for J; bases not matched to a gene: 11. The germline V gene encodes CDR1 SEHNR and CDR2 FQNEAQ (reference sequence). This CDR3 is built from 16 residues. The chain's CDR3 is CASSRGAGQGGYGYTF. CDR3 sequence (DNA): TGTGCCAGCAGCCGCGGGGCGGGACAGGGAGGCTATGGCTACACCTTC.

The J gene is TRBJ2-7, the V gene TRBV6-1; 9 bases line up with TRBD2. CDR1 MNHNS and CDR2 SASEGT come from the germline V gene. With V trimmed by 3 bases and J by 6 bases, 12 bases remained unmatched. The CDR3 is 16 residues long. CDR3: CASSEGLAPPPAEQYF. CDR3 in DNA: TGTGCCAGCAGTGAGGGACTAGCTCCCCCACCGGCCGAGCAGTACTTC.

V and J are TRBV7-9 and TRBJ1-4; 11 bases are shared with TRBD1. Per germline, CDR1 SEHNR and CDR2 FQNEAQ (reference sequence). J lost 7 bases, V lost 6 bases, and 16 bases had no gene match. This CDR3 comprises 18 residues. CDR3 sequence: CASSSSPGQGVLSEKLFF. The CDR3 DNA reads TGTGCCAGCAGTTCCAGTCCGGGACAGGGGGTTTTGAGTGAAAAACTGTTTTTT.